Presented here are 21 T cell receptor beta chains from one specimen sequenced in a study of PD-L1 blockade in urothelial cancer. Time point: pretreatment peripheral blood. The repertoire was sequenced with immunoSEQ multiplex PCR; TCRdb's copy has only in-frame clones and lacks some. The sample records about 130,000 clones, approximately 88% being singletons. The sequencing here drew on PBMCs, taken around atezolizumab (anti-PD-L1) treatment. Receptors originate from a man aged 50-59 years with urothelial cancer.

The chain recombines TRBV5-4 with TRBJ2-3; 8 nucleotides agree with TRBD2. The CDR3 covers 15 residues. The germline V gene encodes CDR1 SGHNT and CDR2 YYREEE (reference sequence). Trimming at V came to 3 bases and at J to 0 bases, leaving 3 bases not matched to a gene. In DNA, the CDR3 is TGTGCCAGCAGCTATACTAGCGGTAGCACAGATACGCAGTATTTT. Its protein is CASSYTSGSTDTQYF.

This clone was counted many times. The V and J genes are TRBV5-4 and TRBJ1-1; D gene unclear. Germline V CDR1 and CDR2: SGHNT, YYREEE (reference sequence). Trimming cost V 4 bases and J 1 base, with 23 bases left between them. The CDR3 spans 18 residues. This chain's CDR3 is CASSPESEGGRRNTEAFF. For the CDR3, the DNA is TGTGCCAGCAGCCCTGAGAGCGAAGGAGGTCGTAGGAACACTGAAGCTTTCTTT.

Only a few counts were recorded for this clone. CDR3 coding DNA: TGTGCCAGTAGTACCCCAGGGGGTCTAGCCAACGTCCTGACTTTC. It encodes CASSTPGGLANVLTF. The chain carries TRBV19 and TRBJ2-6, with 7 bases aligning to TRBD1. Germline values: CDR1 LNHDA, CDR2 SQIVND (reference sequence). The CDR3 is 15 residues long. Trimming cost V 4 bases and J 7 bases; bases outside gene matches: 7.

The chain links TRBV10-3 to TRBJ2-2; 15 bases align to TRBD2. V shed 3 bases and J 0 bases; nucleotides not matched to a gene: 8. The CDR3 consists of 20 residues. Germline V gene lookup returns CDR1 ENHRY and CDR2 SYGVKD. CDR3 nucleotide sequence: TGTGCCATCAGTGACCAGTGGACTAGCGGGAGGGTATCGAACACCGGGGAGCTGTTTTTT. Its translation is CAISDQWTSGRVSNTGELFF.

The chain has TRBV5-5 and TRBJ1-1; TRBD1 might be the D (5 bases). From germline, CDR1 is SGHKS and CDR2 YYEKEE (reference sequence). The V end was cut by 0 bases, the J end by 10 bases, with 13 bases between. The CDR3 is 13 residues long. The CDR3 region has the DNA TGTGCCAGCAGCTTGGCTGGCAGGGTCTCAGCTTTCTTT. Its translation is CASSLAGRVSAFF.

The V call is TRBV4-1, the J call TRBJ2-7; tentative D call: TRBD2 (6 bases). The CDR3 is made up of 20 amino acids. The germline gives CDR1 MGHRA, CDR2 YSYEKL. Trimming took 0 bases from V and 7 from J, leaving 31 bases between them. The CDR3 DNA reads TGCGCCAGCAGCCAAGATGCCAGGAGGGGATCGACTTTAAGTTCGGGAGAGCAGTACTTC. Translated, it gives CASSQDARRGSTLSSGEQYF.

The chain links TRBV4-2 to TRBJ2-7; 7 nucleotides agree with TRBD1. V was clipped by 0 bases and J by 6 bases; unmatched bases: 23. The length of the CDR3 is 20 residues. Germline CDR1 reads LGHNA; CDR2 reads YNFKEQ. The CDR3 DNA follows: TGTGCCAGCAGCCAAGATTTTTCGGTCGGTGGAACAGGGGTCCCTCGCGAGCAGTACTTC. This gives the protein CASSQDFSVGGTGVPREQYF.

This clone was observed a handful of times. The gene calls are TRBV28 and TRBJ1-5; D is unclear. Germline V lookup: CDR1 MDHEN, CDR2 SYDVKM. The V end was cut by 6 bases, the J end by 6 bases, with 9 bases between. This CDR3 is built from 12 residues. The CDR3 nucleotides read TGTGCCAGCAGGGGAGGGCTTCAGCCCCAGCATTTT. This translates into CASRGGLQPQHF.

The J gene is TRBJ2-5, the V gene TRBV15; weak D call: TRBD1 (6 bases). The J call may be wrong; the DNA end is better matched by TRBJ2-7. The length of the CDR3 is 16 residues. Looked up from germline, CDR1 is LNHNV and CDR2 is YYDKDF (reference sequence). The CDR3 DNA follows: TGTGCCACCAGCACATTCCGCGCGCAGGGGAACTACGAGCAGTACTTC. Translating it yields CATSTFRAQGNYEQYF.

J is TRBJ1-4 and V is TRBV7-9, with unresolved D. The CDR3 contains 14 residues. V was cut by 3 bases and J by 8 bases, with 13 bases left in between. Germline lookup yields CDR1 SEHNR and CDR2 FQNEAQ (reference sequence). Here the CDR3 DNA reads TGTGCCAGCAGCTTTTGGCAGAGCGGCGAAAAACTGTTTTTT. Amino acids: CASSFWQSGEKLFF.

The J gene is TRBJ2-7, the V gene TRBV6-6; 9 nucleotides line up with TRBD1. The trim removed 7 bases at V and 4 bases at J, leaving 8 bases unmatched. This CDR3 is built from 14 residues. The germline V gene encodes CDR1 MNHNY and CDR2 SVGAGI (reference sequence). DNA of the CDR3: TGTGCCAGCAACGACAGGACAGGGGCATACGAGCAGTACTTC. Protein product: CASNDRTGAYEQYF.

The chain has TRBV11-2 and TRBJ2-7, with 8 bases lining up with TRBD1. Germline CDR1 reads SGHAT; CDR2 reads FQNNGV. This CDR3 is 15 amino acids long. With V trimmed by 3 bases and J by 2 bases, 6 bases remained unmatched. CDR3 sequence reads: CASSFTGTGAYEQYF. In nucleotides, the CDR3 is TGTGCCAGCAGCTTCACCGGGACAGGTGCCTACGAGCAGTACTTC.

The J gene is TRBJ1-5, the V gene TRBV6-1; D unclear. The CDR3 spans 15 residues. The V end was cut by 4 bases, the J end by 0 bases, with 10 bases between. CDR1 is MNHNS, CDR2 SASEGT, per germline. CDR3 nucleotide sequence: TGTGCCAGCAGTGTCGGCGGCTATAGCAATCAGCCCCAGCATTTT. Its translation is CASSVGGYSNQPQHF.

The chain employs TRBV27 and TRBJ2-4; TRBD1 aligns across 7 bases. The trim removed 6 bases at V and 1 base at J, leaving 3 bases unmatched. The V gene's germline CDR1 is MNHEY and CDR2 SMNVEV (reference sequence). CDR3 length equals 14 residues. CDR3 nucleotide sequence: TGTGCCAGCAGGGACAGGCTTGCCAAAAACATTCAGTACTTC. Translation gives CASRDRLAKNIQYF.

The genes are TRBV5-4 and TRBJ2-4; TRBD2 might be the D (5 bases). This CDR3 is 14 amino acids long. Germline CDR1 reads SGHNT; CDR2 reads YYREEE (reference sequence). Trimming stripped 0 bases from V and 1 base from J, with 5 bases between. CDR3 protein: CASSLGGAKNIQYF. The CDR3 coding sequence is TGTGCCAGCAGCTTGGGAGGGGCCAAAAACATTCAGTACTTC.

The rearrangement links TRBV7-6 to TRBJ2-1; 9 nucleotides agree with TRBD2. The germline V gene has CDR1 SGHVS and CDR2 FNYEAQ. The CDR3 has 16 amino acids. V was clipped by 5 bases and J by 0 bases; unmatched bases: 5. The CDR3 coding sequence is TGTGCCAGCAGCCCCATTAGCGGGAGCTCCTACAATGAGCAGTTCTTC. It specifies CASSPISGSSYNEQFF.

This chain connects TRBV20-1 to TRBJ1-2; D remains ambiguous. This CDR3 is built from 10 residues. In germline, CDR1 is DFQATT, CDR2 SNEGSKA (reference sequence). The germline V and J ends were trimmed by 6 bases and 3 bases, with 5 bases remaining between them. The CDR3 is CSAEDYGYTF. CDR3 DNA sequence: TGCAGTGCAGAGGACTATGGCTACACCTTC.

The chain couples TRBV7-2 to TRBJ2-7; D might be TRBD2 (6 bases). CDR3 size: 15 residues. V lost 5 bases and J 1 base, leaving 15 bases between the germline ends. Germline V gene sequence: CDR1 SGHTA, CDR2 FQGNSA. The CDR3 sequence: CASSAQWDSSYEQYF. DNA of the CDR3: TGTGCCAGCAGCGCCCAATGGGACTCTTCCTACGAGCAGTACTTC.

The CDR3 sequence is CASSFSGNQPQHF. The CDR3 DNA reads TGTGCCAGCAGCTTCTCAGGGAATCAGCCCCAGCATTTT. This chain joins TRBV7-2 and TRBJ1-5; the D gene is possibly TRBD1 (5 bases). The germline V and J ends were trimmed by 3 bases and 4 bases, with 7 bases remaining between them. The CDR3 contains 13 residues. The germline V gene encodes CDR1 SGHTA and CDR2 FQGNSA.

This chain uses TRBV18 with TRBJ2-1; 8 positions match TRBD2. This CDR3 comprises 17 residues. Trimming took 0 bases from V and 0 from J; bases not matched to a gene: 4. CDR1 and CDR2 from the germline V gene are KGHSH and LQKENI. CDR3 residues: CASSPPVSGSSYNEQFF. CDR3 sequence (DNA): TGTGCCAGCTCACCACCGGTCAGCGGGAGCTCCTACAATGAGCAGTTCTTC.

This chain links TRBV18 with TRBJ2-3, with 9 positions matching TRBD2. The ends lost 2 bases at V and 2 bases at J; junction bases unmatched: 11. The CDR3 is 18 amino acids. Germline-derived CDR1 and CDR2 are KGHSH and LQKENI. DNA for the CDR3: TGTGCCAGCTCACCAGATATGCTAGCGGGGATTTCCACAGATACGCAGTATTTT. Amino acids: CASSPDMLAGISTDTQYF.